These 9 T cell receptor beta chains came from one sample sequenced in a study of blood T cells in healthy people across ages. For the second PCR, which ran for about 6 to 11 cycles, a sample-barcoded 5' primer and a J-beta primer mix were used. TCRdb itself ran the 5' RACE reads through MiXCR, one entry per CDR3 protein. Of 1,100,000 or so distinct CDR3 sequences in the sample, roughly 45% were seen once. The sequenced sample was blood. Receptors originate from a woman aged 55-75 years in good health.

This chain links TRBV9 with TRBJ2-1, with D possibly matching TRBD2 (5 bases). CDR1 and CDR2 from the germline V gene are SGDLS and YYNGEE. The V and J ends lost 1 base and 0 bases respectively, with 8 bases between them. There are 15 residues in the CDR3. The CDR3 region is CASSVMAGSYNEQFF. CDR3 sequence (DNA): TGTGCCAGCAGCGTAATGGCGGGCTCCTACAATGAGCAGTTCTTC.

This clonotype was counted only a few times. The chain has TRBV4-2 and TRBJ2-5, with D perhaps matching TRBD2 (7 bases). Germline V CDR1 and CDR2: LGHNA, YNFKEQ. The CDR3 length is 16 residues. V lost 1 base and J 11 bases, leaving 23 bases between the germline ends. The CDR3 is CASSQGWEGVGELQYF. The DNA of the CDR3 is TGTGCCAGCAGCCAAGGTTGGGAGGGGGTCGGAGAATTGCAGTACTTC.

The V call is TRBV6-4, the J call TRBJ2-2, with TRBD1 matching 9 bases. The CDR3 has 17 amino acids. V lost 8 bases, J lost 3 bases, and 13 bases stayed unmatched. Germline V CDR1 and CDR2: MRHNA, SNTAGT. DNA for the CDR3: TGTGCCAGCGAATTCCCCCTGACAGGGGGTTACACCGGGGAGCTGTTTTTT. Amino acid sequence: CASEFPLTGGYTGELFF.

The chain has TRBV2 and TRBJ1-6; possible D gene TRBD1, 6 bases. There are 14 residues in the CDR3. Between the trimmed V and J ends, which lost 6 bases and 7 bases, there was a span of 13 bases. Germline CDR1 reads SNHLY; CDR2 reads FYNNEI. The CDR3 DNA reads as TGTGCCAGCAGGTCAAGGACAGCAAATTCACCCCTCCACTTT. This codes for CASRSRTANSPLHF.

This chain links TRBV27 with TRBJ2-7, with TRBD2 identical over 7 bases. V trimming: 0 bases; J trimming: 0 bases; junction bases outside the gene matches: 5. CDR3 size: 16 residues. Germline V lookup: CDR1 MNHEY, CDR2 SMNVEV (reference sequence). CDR3 sequence (DNA): TGTGCCAGCAGTTTATCGTGGCTAGCGGCCTCCTACGAGCAGTACTTC. It is translated as CASSLSWLAASYEQYF.

This clonotype has only a few counts. This sequence joins TRBV12-3 or TRBV12-4 and TRBJ2-5, with D unresolved. This CDR3 region has 13 residues. V gave up 2 bases and J gave up 5 bases, with 9 bases separating them. In nucleotides, the CDR3 is TGTGCCAGCAGTTTATTCGGTTCGGAGACCCAGTACTTC. Protein: CASSLFGSETQYF.

The table lists this clonotype with a count of one. V and J are TRBV4-2 and TRBJ1-6, with a weak D call TRBD1 (5 bases). V lost 0 bases and J 7 bases, leaving 10 bases between the germline ends. The CDR3 has 15 residues. The germline CDR1 and CDR2 sequences are LGHNA and YNFKEQ. The CDR3 bases are TGTGCCAGCAGCCAAGAGAGGCAGGGAAATTCACCCCTCCACTTT. It is translated as CASSQERQGNSPLHF.

This chain uses TRBV20-1 with TRBJ2-7, with TRBD2 identical over 9 bases. Per germline, CDR1 DFQATT and CDR2 SNEGSKA (reference sequence). The CDR3 has 15 residues. J was trimmed by 3 bases and V by 0 bases; bases with no gene match: 6. The chain's CDR3 is CSARDSRAGGYEQYF. CDR3 coding DNA: TGCAGTGCTAGAGACTCTCGAGCGGGAGGCTACGAGCAGTACTTC.

The V and J genes are TRBV7-9 and TRBJ2-7; no reliable D call. From germline, CDR1 is SEHNR and CDR2 FQNEAQ (reference sequence). The CDR3 sequence is 12 residues long. V was pared by 1 base and J by 5 bases, with 6 bases between. CDR3 in DNA: TGTGCCAGCAGCTTAGATCTGAACGAGCAGTACTTC. This gives the protein CASSLDLNEQYF.